Detailed here is one T cell receptor (beta chain). Amplification of TCR beta CDR3 regions was performed using RNA transcripts as template. The TCR CDR3 was amplified in a first-round RT-PCR using the HTBI primer set. MiXCR was run by TCRdb on the multiplex PCR reads, yielding one entry per CDR3 protein. The sample holds hundreds of thousands of distinct CDR3 sequences; approximately 20% are singletons and the top ten take roughly 60%. The CDR3 is 18 residues long. The V and J ends lost 2 bases and 1 base, in that order; junction bases with no gene match: 11. This sample was included in a study of T cells in Graves' hyperthyroidism and ophthalmopathy. Study context: The authors collected peripheral blood at initial diagnosis, before any treatment.

Any patient presenting with uncontrolled infection, other autoimmune disease, pregnancy or lactation was left out. Clinical symptoms, serum thyroxine and TRAb, thyroid ultrasound and orbital computed tomography together formed the diagnostic basis. What was sequenced was blood. The rearrangement joins TRBV12-3 or TRBV12-4 to TRBJ2-3; 8 bases align to TRBD1. This sequence originates from a man aged 25-45 years with Graves' ophthalmopathy. CDR3 sequence: CASSLWRTGNVGTDTQYF. In DNA form, the CDR3 reads TGTGCCAGCAGTTTATGGCGGACAGGGAATGTCGGCACAGATACGCAGTATTTT.